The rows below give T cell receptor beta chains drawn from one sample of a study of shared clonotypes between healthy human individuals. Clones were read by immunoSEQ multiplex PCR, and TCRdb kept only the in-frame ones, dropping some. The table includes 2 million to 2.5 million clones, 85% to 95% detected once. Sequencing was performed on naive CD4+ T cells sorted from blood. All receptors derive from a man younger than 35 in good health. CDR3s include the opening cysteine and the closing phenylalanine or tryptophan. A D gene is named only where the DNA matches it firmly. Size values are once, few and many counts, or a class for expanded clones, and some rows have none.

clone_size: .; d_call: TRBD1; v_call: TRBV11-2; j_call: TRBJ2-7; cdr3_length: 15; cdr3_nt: TGTGCCAGCAGCCGAACGGACAGGCTCTCCTACGAGCAGTACTTC; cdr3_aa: CASSRTDRLSYEQYF
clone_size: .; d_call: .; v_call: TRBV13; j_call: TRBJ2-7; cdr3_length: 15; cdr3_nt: TGTGCCAGCAGCTTAGAGCCGGGGAGCTCCTACGAGCAGTACTTC; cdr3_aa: CASSLEPGSSYEQYF
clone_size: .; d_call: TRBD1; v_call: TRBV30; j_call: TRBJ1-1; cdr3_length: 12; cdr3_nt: TGTGCCTGGACCGGACAGGCCACTGAAGCTTTCTTT; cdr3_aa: CAWTGQATEAFF
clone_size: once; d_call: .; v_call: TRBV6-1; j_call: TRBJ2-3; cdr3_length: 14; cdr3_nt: TGTGCCAGCAGTGAACCCGGACTCACAGATACGCAGTATTTT; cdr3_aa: CASSEPGLTDTQYF
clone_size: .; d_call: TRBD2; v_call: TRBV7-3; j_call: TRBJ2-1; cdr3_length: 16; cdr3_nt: TGTGCCAGCAGCCCCTCCCCAGCGGGGGGCCGGAATGAGCAGTTCTTC; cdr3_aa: CASSPSPAGGRNEQFF
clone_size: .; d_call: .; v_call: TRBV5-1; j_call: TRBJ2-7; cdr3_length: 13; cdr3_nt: TGCGCCAGCAGCTTGGAGGGGATTTACGAGCAGTACTTC; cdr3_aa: CASSLEGIYEQYF
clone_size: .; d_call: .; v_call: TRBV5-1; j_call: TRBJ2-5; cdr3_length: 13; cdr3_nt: TGCGCCAGCAGTAGACCAAATGGGGAGACCCAGTACTTC; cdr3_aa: CASSRPNGETQYF
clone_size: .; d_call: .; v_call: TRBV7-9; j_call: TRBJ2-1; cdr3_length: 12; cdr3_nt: TGTGCCTATGGTGGGGGTTACAATGAGCAGTTCTTC; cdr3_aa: CAYGGGYNEQFF
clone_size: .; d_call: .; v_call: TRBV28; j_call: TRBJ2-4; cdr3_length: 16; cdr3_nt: TGTGCCAGCAGCCAGCAGGGGTCTCTAGCCAAAAACATTCAGTACTTC; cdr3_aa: CASSQQGSLAKNIQYF
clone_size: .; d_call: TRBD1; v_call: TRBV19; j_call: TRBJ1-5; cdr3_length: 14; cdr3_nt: TGTGCCAGTAGGCCGGGACAGACTAATCAGCCCCAGCATTTT; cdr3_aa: CASRPGQTNQPQHF
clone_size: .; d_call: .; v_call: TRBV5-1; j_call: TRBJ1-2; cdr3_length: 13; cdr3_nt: TGCGCCAGCAGCCTGGGCCAGGGAGATGGCTACACCTTC; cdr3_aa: CASSLGQGDGYTF
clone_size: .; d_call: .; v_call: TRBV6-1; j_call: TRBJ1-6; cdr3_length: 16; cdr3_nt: TGTGCCAGCAGTGTACGGGACACCGGAGGGAATTCACCCCTCCACTTT; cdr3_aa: CASSVRDTGGNSPLHF
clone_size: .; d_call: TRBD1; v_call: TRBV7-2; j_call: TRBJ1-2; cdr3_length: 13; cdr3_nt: TGTGCCAGCAGCTTTGAGTGGACAGGTGGCTACACCTTC; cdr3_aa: CASSFEWTGGYTF
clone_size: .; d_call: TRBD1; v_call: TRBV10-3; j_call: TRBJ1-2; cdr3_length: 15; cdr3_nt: TGTGCCATCAGTGAGGACAGGGAAGGCGGTAGGGGCTACACCTTC; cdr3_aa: CAISEDREGGRGYTF
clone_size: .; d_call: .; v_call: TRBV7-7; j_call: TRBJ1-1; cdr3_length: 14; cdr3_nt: TGTGCTAGCAGCCCTAGACACACCCCCACTGAAGCTTTCTTT; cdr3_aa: CASSPRHTPTEAFF
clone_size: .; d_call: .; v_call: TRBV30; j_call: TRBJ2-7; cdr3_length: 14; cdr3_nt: TGTGCCTGGAGTGTATCCGCAGGGGGGTACGAGCAGTACTTC; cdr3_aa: CAWSVSAGGYEQYF
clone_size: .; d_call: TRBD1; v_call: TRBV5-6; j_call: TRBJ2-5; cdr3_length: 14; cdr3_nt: TGTGCCAGCAGCCGTGACAGGGGTCAAGAGACCCAGTACTTC; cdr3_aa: CASSRDRGQETQYF
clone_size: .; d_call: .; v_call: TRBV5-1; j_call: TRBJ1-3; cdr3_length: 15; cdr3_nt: TGCGCCAGCAGCCCAGGGGCGGCTTCTGGAAACACCATATATTTT; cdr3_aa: CASSPGAASGNTIYF
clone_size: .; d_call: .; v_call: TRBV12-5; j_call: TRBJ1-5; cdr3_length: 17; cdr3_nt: TGTGCTAGTGGTTTGGTCCCGGGGACCGACTCGGCTCAGCCCCAGCATTTT; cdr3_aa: CASGLVPGTDSAQPQHF
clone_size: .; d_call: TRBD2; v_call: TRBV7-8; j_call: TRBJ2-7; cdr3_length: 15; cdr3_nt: TGTGCCAGCACCCGAGGGCGGGAGGGCCTCTACGAGCAGTACTTC; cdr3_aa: CASTRGREGLYEQYF
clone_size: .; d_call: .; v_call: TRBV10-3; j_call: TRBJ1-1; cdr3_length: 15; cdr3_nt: TGTGCCATCAGGGACCGAGGGTTGGGGAGCACTGAAGCTTTCTTT; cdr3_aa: CAIRDRGLGSTEAFF
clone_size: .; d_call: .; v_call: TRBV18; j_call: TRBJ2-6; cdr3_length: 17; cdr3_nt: TGTGCCAGCTCAGTCAACCTACAGGGACCTGGGGCCAACGTCCTGACTTTC; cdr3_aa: CASSVNLQGPGANVLTF
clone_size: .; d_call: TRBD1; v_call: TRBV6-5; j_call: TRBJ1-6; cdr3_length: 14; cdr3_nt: TGTGCCAGCAGACGCGACAGGGGAGGTTCACCCCTCCACTTT; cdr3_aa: CASRRDRGGSPLHF
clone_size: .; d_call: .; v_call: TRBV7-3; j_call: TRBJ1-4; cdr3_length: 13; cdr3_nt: TGTGCCAGCAGCCAAAACGAGGGTGAAAAACTGTTTTTT; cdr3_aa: CASSQNEGEKLFF
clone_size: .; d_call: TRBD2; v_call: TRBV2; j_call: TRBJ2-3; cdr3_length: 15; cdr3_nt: TGTGCCAGCAGTGAACCGGGAGGAGCAGCAGATACGCAGTATTTT; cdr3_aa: CASSEPGGAADTQYF
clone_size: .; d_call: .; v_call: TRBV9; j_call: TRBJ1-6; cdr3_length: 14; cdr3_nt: TGTGCCAGCAGCGTAGCCGGGACCAATTCACCCCTCCACTTT; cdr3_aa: CASSVAGTNSPLHF